The present TCR beta chain was sequenced within a study of OX40 agonist ivuxolimab in advanced cancers. Overall study: Males comprised roughly four fifths of the group, whose mean age was 60 years (range 23 to 79).

Assay: immunoSEQ multiplex PCR; the TCRdb copy retains only in-frame clones and omits some. The sample comprises about 69,000 clones, approximately 90% of which are singletons, and around 2.9% rests with the top ten. The V gene's germline CDR1 is MDHEN and CDR2 SYDVKM. This CDR3 spans 15 amino acids. Deletions cut 3 bases from V and 10 bases from J, with 16 bases between. The TCR comes from an adult with an advanced solid tumor such as melanoma, head and neck, liver or kidney cancer. The rearrangement uses TRBV28 and TRBJ1-6; D might be TRBD1 (6 bases). The sequencing here drew on CD4+ or CD8+ T cells sorted from blood, taken in a trial of the OX40 agonist ivuxolimab. The CDR3 protein is CASSLGLQGRSPLHF. CDR3 coding DNA: TGTGCCAGCAGTTTGGGGCTTCAGGGGAGGTCACCCCTCCACTTT.